This note documents a single TCR beta chain sequence. As yet, its antigen is unknown. The protocol was immunoSEQ multiplex PCR, while the TCRdb copy is restricted to in-frame clones and leaves out a portion. The profile shows 35,000 to 45,000 clones, about 80% of them singletons. The data stem from a study of lymphopenia after photon versus proton radiotherapy. Overall study results and limits: A bigger post-nadir fall in TCR diversity correlated inversely with survival time in deceased patients. Photon-treated patients lost naive T cells and TCR diversity; proton-treated stayed stable.

Sequences were derived from peripheral blood, sampled from a patient treated with proton-based radiotherapy. This sequence was found in a woman aged 65 to 85 with pancreatic cancer.

The CDR3 sequence is CASSGGRAFGQFF. The CDR3 DNA reads as TGTGCCAGTAGTGGCGGGAGGGCCTTTGGGCAGTTCTTC. The chain is built from TRBV19 and TRBJ2-1, with 9 bases aligning to TRBD2. CDR1 and CDR2 from the germline V gene are LNHDA and SQIVND (reference sequence). V lost 5 bases and J lost 12; bases outside the gene matches: 8. The CDR3 totals 13 residues.